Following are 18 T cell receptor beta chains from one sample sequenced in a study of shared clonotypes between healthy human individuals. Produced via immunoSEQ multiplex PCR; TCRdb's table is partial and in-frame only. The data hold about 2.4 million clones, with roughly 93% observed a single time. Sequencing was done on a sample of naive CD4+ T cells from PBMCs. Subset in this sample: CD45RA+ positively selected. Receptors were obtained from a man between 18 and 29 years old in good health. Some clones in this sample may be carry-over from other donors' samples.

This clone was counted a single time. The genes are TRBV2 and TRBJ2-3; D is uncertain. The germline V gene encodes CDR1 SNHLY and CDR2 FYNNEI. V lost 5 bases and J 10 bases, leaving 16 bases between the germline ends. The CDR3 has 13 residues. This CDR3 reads CASSPSLDPPQYF. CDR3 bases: TGTGCCAGCAGTCCGAGCCTAGATCCTCCGCAGTATTTT.

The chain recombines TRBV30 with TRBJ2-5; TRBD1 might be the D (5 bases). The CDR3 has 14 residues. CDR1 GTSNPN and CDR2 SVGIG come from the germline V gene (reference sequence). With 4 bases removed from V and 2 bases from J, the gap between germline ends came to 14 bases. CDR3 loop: CAWIRRTQQETQYF. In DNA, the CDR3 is TGTGCCTGGATCCGCCGGACACAACAAGAGACCCAGTACTTC. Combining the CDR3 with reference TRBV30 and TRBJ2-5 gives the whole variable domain SQTIHQWPATLVQPVGSPLSLECTVEGTSNPNLYWYRQAAGRGLQLLFYSVGIGQISSEVPQNLSASRPQDRQFILSSKKLLLSDSGFYLCAWIRRTQQETQYFGPGTRLLVL.

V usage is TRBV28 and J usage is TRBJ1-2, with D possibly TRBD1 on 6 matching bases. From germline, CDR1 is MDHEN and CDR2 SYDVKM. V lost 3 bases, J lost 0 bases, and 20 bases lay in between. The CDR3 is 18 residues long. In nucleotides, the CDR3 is TGTGCCAGCAGTTTTGGGGGGGCCGAGAATGGAGCTAACTATGGCTACACCTTC. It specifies CASSFGGAENGANYGYTF.

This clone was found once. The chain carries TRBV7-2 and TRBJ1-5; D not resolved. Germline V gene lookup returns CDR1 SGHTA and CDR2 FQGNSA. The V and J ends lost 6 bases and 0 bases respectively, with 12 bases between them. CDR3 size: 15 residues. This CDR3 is CASSRTAHSNQPQHF. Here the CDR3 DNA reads TGTGCCAGCAGTAGGACGGCTCATAGCAATCAGCCCCAGCATTTT. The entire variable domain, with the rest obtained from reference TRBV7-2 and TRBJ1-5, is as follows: GAGVSQSPSNKVTEKGKDVELRCDPISGHTALYWYRQSLGQGLEFLIYFQGNSAPDKSGLPSDRFSAERTGGSVSTLTIQRTQQEDSAVYLCASSRTAHSNQPQHFGDGTRLSIL.

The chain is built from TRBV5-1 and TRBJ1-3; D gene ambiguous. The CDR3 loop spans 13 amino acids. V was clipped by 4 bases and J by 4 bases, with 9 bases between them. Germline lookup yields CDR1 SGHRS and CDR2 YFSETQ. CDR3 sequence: CASSVGYGNTIYF. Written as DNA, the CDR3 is TGCGCCAGCAGCGTGGGTTACGGAAACACCATATATTTT.

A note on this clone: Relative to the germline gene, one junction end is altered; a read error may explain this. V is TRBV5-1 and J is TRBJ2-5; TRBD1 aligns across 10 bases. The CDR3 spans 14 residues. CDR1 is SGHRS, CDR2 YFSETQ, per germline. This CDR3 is CARSTGGQGETQYF. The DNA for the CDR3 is TGCGCCCGCAGCACGGGGGGACAGGGGGAGACCCAGTACTTC.

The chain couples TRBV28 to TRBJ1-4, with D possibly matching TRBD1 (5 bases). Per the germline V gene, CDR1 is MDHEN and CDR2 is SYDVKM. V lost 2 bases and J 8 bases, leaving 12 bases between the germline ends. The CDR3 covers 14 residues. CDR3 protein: CASSLIKGLEKLFF. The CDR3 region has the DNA TGTGCCAGCAGTTTAATAAAGGGGCTCGAAAAACTGTTTTTT. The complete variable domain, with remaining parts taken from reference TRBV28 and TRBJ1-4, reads DVKVTQSSRYLVKRTGEKVFLECVQDMDHENMFWYRQDPGLGLRLIYFSYDVKMKEKGDIPEGYSVSREKKERFSLILESASTNQTSMYLCASSLIKGLEKLFFGSGTQLSVL.

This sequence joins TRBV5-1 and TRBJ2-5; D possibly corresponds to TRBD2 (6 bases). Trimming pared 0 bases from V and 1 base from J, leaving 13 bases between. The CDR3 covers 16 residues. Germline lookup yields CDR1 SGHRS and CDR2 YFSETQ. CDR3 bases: TGCGCCAGCAGCTTGGGGGCGGGGAACATCCAAGAGACCCAGTACTTC. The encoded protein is CASSLGAGNIQETQYF.

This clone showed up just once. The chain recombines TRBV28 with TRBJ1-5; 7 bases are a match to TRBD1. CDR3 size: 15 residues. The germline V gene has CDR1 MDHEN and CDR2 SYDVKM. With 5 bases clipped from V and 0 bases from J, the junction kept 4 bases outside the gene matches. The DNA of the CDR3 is TGTGCCAGCAGTCGACAGGGTCCTAGCAATCAGCCCCAGCATTTT. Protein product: CASSRQGPSNQPQHF.

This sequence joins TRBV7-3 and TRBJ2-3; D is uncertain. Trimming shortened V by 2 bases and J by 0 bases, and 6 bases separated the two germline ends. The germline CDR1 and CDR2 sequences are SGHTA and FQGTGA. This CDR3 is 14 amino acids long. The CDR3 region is CASSLFTSTDTQYF. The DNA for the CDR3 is TGTGCCAGCAGCTTATTCACTAGCACAGATACGCAGTATTTT.

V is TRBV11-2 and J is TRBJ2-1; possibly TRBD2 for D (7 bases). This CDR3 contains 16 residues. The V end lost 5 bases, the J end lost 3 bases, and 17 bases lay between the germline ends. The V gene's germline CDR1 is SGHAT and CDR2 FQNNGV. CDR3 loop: CASSRGAGANYNEQFF. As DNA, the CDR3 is TGTGCCAGCAGCCGGGGGGCGGGAGCAAACTACAATGAGCAGTTCTTC.

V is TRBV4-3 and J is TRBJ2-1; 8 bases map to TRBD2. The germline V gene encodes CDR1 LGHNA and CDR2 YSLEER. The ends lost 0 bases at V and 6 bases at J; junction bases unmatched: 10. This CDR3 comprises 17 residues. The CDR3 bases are TGCGCCAGCAGCCAAGATCTACCCGGGAGGGGGGGCAATGAGCAGTTCTTC. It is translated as CASSQDLPGRGGNEQFF.

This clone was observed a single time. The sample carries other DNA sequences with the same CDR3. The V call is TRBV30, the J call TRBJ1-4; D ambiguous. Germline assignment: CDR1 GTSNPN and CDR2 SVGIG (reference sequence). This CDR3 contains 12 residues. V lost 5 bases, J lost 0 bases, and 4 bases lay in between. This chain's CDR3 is CAWSATNEKLFF. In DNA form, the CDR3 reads TGTGCCTGGTCCGCAACTAATGAAAAACTGTTTTTT.

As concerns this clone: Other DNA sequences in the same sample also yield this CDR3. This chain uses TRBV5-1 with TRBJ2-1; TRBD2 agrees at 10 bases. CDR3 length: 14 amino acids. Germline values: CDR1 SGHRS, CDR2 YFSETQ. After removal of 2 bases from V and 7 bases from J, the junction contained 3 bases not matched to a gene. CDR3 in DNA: TGCGCCAGCAGCTTAAGACTAGCGGGTAATGAGCAGTTCTTC. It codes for CASSLRLAGNEQFF.

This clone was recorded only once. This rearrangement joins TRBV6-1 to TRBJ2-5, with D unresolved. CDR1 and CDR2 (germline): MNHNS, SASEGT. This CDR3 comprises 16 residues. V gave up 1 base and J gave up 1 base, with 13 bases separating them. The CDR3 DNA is TGTGCCAGCAGTGAAGATCGCCTTATGCTCCAAGAGACCCAGTACTTC. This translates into CASSEDRLMLQETQYF.

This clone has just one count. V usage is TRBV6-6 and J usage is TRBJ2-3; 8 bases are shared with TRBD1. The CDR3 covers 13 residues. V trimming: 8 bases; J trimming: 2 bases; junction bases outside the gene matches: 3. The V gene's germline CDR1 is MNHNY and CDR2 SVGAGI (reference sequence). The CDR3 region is CASGTGDTDTQYF. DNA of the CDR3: TGTGCCAGCGGGACAGGCGACACAGATACGCAGTATTTT.

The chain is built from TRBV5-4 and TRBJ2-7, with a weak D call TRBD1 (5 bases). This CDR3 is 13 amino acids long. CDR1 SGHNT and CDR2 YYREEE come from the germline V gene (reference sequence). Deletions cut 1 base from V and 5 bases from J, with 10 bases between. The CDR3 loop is CASSLPGSHEQYF. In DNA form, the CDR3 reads TGTGCCAGCAGCTTGCCAGGGTCCCACGAGCAGTACTTC.

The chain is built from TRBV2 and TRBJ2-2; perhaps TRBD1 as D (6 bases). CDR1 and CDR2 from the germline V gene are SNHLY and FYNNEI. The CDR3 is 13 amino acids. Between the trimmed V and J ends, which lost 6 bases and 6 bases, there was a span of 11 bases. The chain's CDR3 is CASREQGPGELFF. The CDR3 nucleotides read TGTGCCAGCAGAGAACAGGGTCCCGGGGAGCTGTTTTTT.